The T cell receptor beta chain described here comes from a study of beta chain features in type 1 diabetes. On this clone itself: Within the sample, other DNA sequences also encode this same CDR3.

J gave up 1 base and V 5 bases, and 4 bases lay outside the gene matches. The CDR3 runs 15 residues. The germline gives CDR1 LNHDA, CDR2 SQIVND (reference sequence). The single heparinised draw taken from each donor contained around 110 mL of blood on average. Since all of the isolated RNA was reverse transcribed, expressed TCRB transcripts were what got sequenced. TCRdb keeps only in-frame clones here, not all; method: immunoSEQ multiplex PCR. The sample holds under 300,000 clones, 7% to 9% seen once. J is TRBJ1-5 and V is TRBV19; 8 positions match TRBD1. This sequence originates from a woman aged 18-35 years in good health. Specimen: central memory CD4+ T cells from blood. The CDR3 region is CASSPRTGSNQPQHF. The CDR3 nucleotides read TGTGCCAGTAGTCCGCGGACAGGGAGCAATCAGCCCCAGCATTTT.